What follows describes a single TCR beta chain. The V gene's germline CDR1 is SGHAT and CDR2 FQNNGV. V lost 1 base to trimming and J lost 6 bases; unmatched junction nucleotides: 3. The CDR3 length is 14 residues. Sequencing was performed with immunoSEQ multiplex PCR; in TCRdb, only in-frame clones are kept and a portion is missing. The sample contains more than 1.2 million clones, just under 99% of which appear only once. The data originate from a study of shared clonotypes between healthy human individuals. The overall study: There were three CD4 naive, three CD4 memory, two CD8 naive and one CD8 memory plates per donor.

V and J are TRBV11-2 and TRBJ2-3; 8 bases map to TRBD2. This TCR was sampled from a man aged 30-40 years in good health. The sequenced material came from naive CD4+ T cells sorted from blood. Specified subset: CD45RA+ positively selected. The DNA of the CDR3 is TGTGCCAGCAGCTTAGTGTCTAGCGGGGATACGCAGTATTTT. Its protein is CASSLVSSGDTQYF. The entire variable domain, with the rest obtained from reference TRBV11-2 and TRBJ2-3, is as follows: EAGVAQSPRYKIIEKRQSVAFWCNPISGHATLYWYQQILGQGPKLLIQFQNNGVVDDSQLPKDRFSAERLKGVDSTLKIQPAKLEDSAVYLCASSLVSSGDTQYFGPGTRLTVL.